The 17 T cell receptor beta chains listed next were all sequenced from one sample in a study of blood T cells in healthy people across ages. A second PCR, run for 7 to 11 cycles, used a sample-barcoded 5' primer plus a J-beta primer mix. TCRdb itself ran the 5' RACE reads through MiXCR, one entry per CDR3 protein. Of 650,000 to 900,000 distinct CDR3 sequences in the sample, approximately 59% were seen once. The material sequenced was blood. The receptors stem from a man younger than 45 in good health.

The chain carries TRBV25-1 and TRBJ1-4; maybe TRBD1 (5 bases). Germline assignment: CDR1 MGHDK and CDR2 SYGVNS. Trimming took 2 bases from V and 2 from J, leaving 9 bases between them. The CDR3 is 15 amino acids. CDR3 protein: CASSEPRDTNEKLFF. Here the CDR3 DNA reads TGTGCCAGCAGTGAACCCAGGGACACTAATGAAAAACTGTTTTTT.

This clonotype was counted between two and nine times. The chain has TRBV6-5 and TRBJ2-1; 7 bases fit TRBD2. The J segment lost 6 bases and the V segment lost 7 bases, leaving 6 bases of the junction unmatched. CDR1 MNHEY and CDR2 SVGAGI come from the germline V gene. The CDR3 has 13 amino acids. CDR3 region: CASKLGGFNEQFF. DNA for the CDR3: TGTGCCAGCAAACTGGGGGGGTTCAATGAGCAGTTCTTC.

The chain has TRBV7-2 and TRBJ2-3, with D possibly being TRBD2 (7 bases). The CDR3 covers 15 residues. Germline V lookup: CDR1 SGHTA, CDR2 FQGNSA. V lost 7 bases, J lost 4 bases, and 18 bases lay in between. CDR3 DNA sequence: TGTGCCAGCAACGAGGGGGGGAGGTTGGCAGATACGCAGTATTTT. It translates to CASNEGGRLADTQYF.

The rearrangement uses TRBV7-2 and TRBJ2-4, with 9 bases matching TRBD2. Looked up from germline, CDR1 is SGHTA and CDR2 is FQGNSA. The trim removed 3 bases at V and 6 bases at J, leaving 9 bases unmatched. This CDR3 region has 16 residues. CDR3 sequence: CASSFKGGGGGNIQYF. The CDR3 bases are TGTGCCAGCAGCTTTAAAGGCGGGGGGGGCGGAAACATTCAGTACTTC.

This clonotype came up a few times. The chain is built from TRBV4-3 and TRBJ1-4; weak D call: TRBD1 (5 bases). Trimming stripped 2 bases from V and 4 bases from J, with 11 bases between. This CDR3 region has 15 residues. Germline V gene data show CDR1 as LGHNA and CDR2 as YSLEER. Written as DNA, the CDR3 is TGCGCCAGCAGCCAACGGGACGGGTTTAATGAAAAACTGTTTTTT. This sequence encodes CASSQRDGFNEKLFF.

This clonotype has a handful of counts. This sequence joins TRBV20-1 and TRBJ2-5, with 9 positions matching TRBD2. The CDR3 loop spans 13 amino acids. The germline V gene encodes CDR1 DFQATT and CDR2 SNEGSKA (reference sequence). J was trimmed by 5 bases and V by 5 bases; bases with no gene match: 6. CDR3 protein: CSAPGLAVETQYF. The CDR3 nucleotides read TGCAGTGCTCCGGGACTAGCAGTGGAGACCCAGTACTTC.

This chain joins TRBV10-3 and TRBJ1-5, with 8 bases matching TRBD1. Germline values: CDR1 ENHRY, CDR2 SYGVKD. V lost 5 bases, J lost 0 bases, and 6 bases stayed unmatched. The CDR3 covers 16 residues. The CDR3 spells CAISPGTGYSNQPQHF. The CDR3 DNA reads TGTGCCATCAGTCCCGGGACAGGTTATAGCAATCAGCCCCAGCATTTT.

The J gene is TRBJ2-3, the V gene TRBV9; 8 bases align to TRBD1. The ends lost 3 bases at V and 3 bases at J; junction bases unmatched: 6. CDR3 size: 15 residues. Germline loops: CDR1 SGDLS, CDR2 YYNGEE. In DNA form, the CDR3 reads TGTGCCAGCAGCGCGCAGGGGGCTCGGACAGATACGCAGTATTTT. Residues: CASSAQGARTDTQYF. The full variable domain, completed using reference TRBV9 and TRBJ2-3, is DSGVTQTPKHLITATGQRVTLRCSPRSGDLSVYWYQQSLDQGLQFLIQYYNGEERAKGNILERFSAQQFPDLHSELNLSSLELGDSALYFCASSAQGARTDTQYFGPGTRLTVL.

CDR3 nucleotides: TGTGCCAGCAGCTTAAGAACTGAAGCTTTCTTT. Translated, it gives CASSLRTEAFF. This chain connects TRBV7-2 to TRBJ1-1; D ambiguous. The germline V gene has CDR1 SGHTA and CDR2 FQGNSA. The V end lost 2 bases, the J end lost 5 bases, and 3 bases lay between the germline ends. The CDR3 covers 11 residues.

This clonotype was seen a single time. The chain uses TRBV27 and TRBJ2-1, with TRBD1 as a possible D gene (5 bases). The V end was cut by 3 bases, the J end by 7 bases, with 19 bases between. The germline CDR1 and CDR2 sequences are MNHEY and SMNVEV (reference sequence). CDR3 size: 16 residues. The CDR3 loop is CASSFYPPAGLNEQFF. Written as DNA, the CDR3 is TGTGCCAGCAGTTTCTACCCCCCAGCAGGGTTAAATGAGCAGTTCTTC.

This clonotype was seen a handful of times. The chain combines TRBV7-2 with TRBJ2-1; 7 nucleotides line up with TRBD1. The DNA end is more similar to TRBJ2-7, so the J call may be wrong. The CDR3 length is 15 residues. The V gene's germline CDR1 is SGHTA and CDR2 FQGNSA. The CDR3 nucleotides are TGTGCCAGCAGCCCGAGGACAGGACCACTAGGCGAGCAGTACTTC. Protein sequence: CASSPRTGPLGEQYF.

The V and J genes are TRBV10-3 and TRBJ2-5, with D possibly TRBD1 on 6 matching bases. V shed 3 bases and J shed 4 bases, with 12 bases lying between them. Germline assignment: CDR1 ENHRY and CDR2 SYGVKD. The CDR3 totals 14 residues. The CDR3 nucleotides read TGTGCCATCAGTGAAAACAGGGAACCAGAGACCCAGTACTTC. Its translation is CAISENREPETQYF.

The chain links TRBV3-1 to TRBJ2-1, with 8 positions matching TRBD1. The J segment lost 5 bases and the V segment lost 3 bases, leaving 15 bases of the junction unmatched. Germline V gives CDR1 LGHDT, CDR2 YNNKEL (reference sequence). This CDR3 has 18 amino acids. CDR3 region: CASSHFPPGGLVNNEQFF. The CDR3 nucleotides read TGTGCCAGCAGCCATTTCCCACCAGGGGGCCTCGTAAACAATGAGCAGTTCTTC.

The rearrangement links TRBV20-1 to TRBJ1-2, with D perhaps TRBD1 (5 bases). The CDR3 loop spans 12 amino acids. The V and J ends lost 6 bases and 8 bases respectively, with 16 bases between them. Germline V gives CDR1 DFQATT, CDR2 SNEGSKA (reference sequence). As DNA, the CDR3 is TGCAGTGCCAGGGACGGACTACTGGGCTACACCTTC. Residues: CSARDGLLGYTF.

Regarding this clonotype: A read error may be the cause here, since a much bigger clone is one base away. The gene calls are TRBV6-2 or TRBV6-3 and TRBJ2-1, with TRBD2 matching over 9 bases. The germline CDR1 and CDR2 sequences are MNHEY and SVGEGT. The CDR3 contains 17 residues. V trimming: 6 bases; J trimming: 5 bases; junction bases outside the gene matches: 14. In DNA, the CDR3 is TGTGCCAGCAGGCTAAGCGGGGGGCCCGCCGTCCACAATGAGCAGTTCTTC. Translating it yields CASRLSGGPAVHNEQFF.

This clonotype was counted once. The CDR3 reads CASSSPGGDTQYF. The CDR3 DNA reads TGTGCCAGCAGTTCCCCAGGGGGAGATACGCAGTATTTT. The J gene is TRBJ2-3, the V gene TRBV27, with TRBD1 matching over 7 bases. Unmatched junction bases numbered 3, after V lost 4 bases and J lost 5 bases. Germline V gene data show CDR1 as MNHEY and CDR2 as SMNVEV (reference sequence). The CDR3 loop spans 13 amino acids.

The chain couples TRBV23-1 to TRBJ2-6; a weak D match, TRBD1 (5 bases). TRBV23-1 is reported as an ORF; its role is uncertain. The ends were cut back, 1 base at V and 2 bases at J, with 15 bases in the middle. The CDR3 is 18 residues long. The CDR3 loop reads CASSQYRAGCTGANVLTF. CDR3 DNA sequence: TGCGCCAGCAGTCAATATCGGGCAGGGTGTACTGGGGCCAACGTCCTGACTTTC.